The 19 T cell receptor beta chains reported below all come from one sample, sequenced in a study of graft-versus-host responses after intestinal transplantation. Some clones are missing from TCRdb's copy, which holds only in-frame ones; the method was immunoSEQ multiplex PCR. The sample includes tens of thousands of clones, approximately 88% seen only once; the top ten take around 2.5%. The antigens these receptors bind are not known. Sequenced material: unstimulated CD8+ T cells sorted from spleen or lymph node cells, taken before intestinal transplant. The receptor source for this set is a human donor who received an intestinal transplant.

This clone was observed a single time. CDR3 DNA: TGCGCCAGCAGCTTGTTTCTAGCAGACGAGCAGTACTTC. Amino acid sequence: CASSLFLADEQYF. The chain combines TRBV5-1 with TRBJ2-7; D is possibly TRBD2 (5 bases). This CDR3 has 13 residues. V was pared by 1 base and J by 5 bases, with 10 bases between. Germline V CDR1 and CDR2: SGHRS, YFSETQ. Complete variable domain (other parts from reference TRBV5-1 and TRBJ2-7): KAGVTQTPRYLIKTRGQQVTLSCSPISGHRSVSWYQQTPGQGLQFLFEYFSETQRNKGNFPGRFSGRQFSNSRSEMNVSTLELGDSALYLCASSLFLADEQYFGPGTRLTVT.

The J gene is TRBJ1-2, the V gene TRBV10-3, with a tentative D call TRBD1 (6 bases). Germline values: CDR1 ENHRY, CDR2 SYGVKD. V lost 6 bases to trimming and J lost 4 bases, with 12 bases between them. CDR3 size: 13 residues. The CDR3 is CAIRDSAAYGYTF. The CDR3 DNA sequence: TGTGCCATCAGGGACAGCGCTGCCTATGGCTACACCTTC.

This chain joins TRBV4-2 and TRBJ2-1; a possible D gene is TRBD2 (5 bases). V lost 1 base, J lost 0 bases, and 10 bases lay in between. The CDR3 has 16 amino acids. The germline CDR1 and CDR2 sequences are LGHNA and YNFKEQ. DNA of the CDR3: TGTGCCAGCAGCCAAGTAGCGTCTAACTCCTACAATGAGCAGTTCTTC. Amino acid sequence: CASSQVASNSYNEQFF.

This chain connects TRBV9 to TRBJ2-5; 8 bases line up with TRBD2. The V gene's germline CDR1 is SGDLS and CDR2 YYNGEE. V gave up 2 bases and J gave up 5 bases; unmatched junction bases: 8. The CDR3 loop spans 15 amino acids. The CDR3 DNA follows: TGTGCCAGCAGCGTCACCTCCGGGACTAGTGAGACCCAGTACTTC. Residues: CASSVTSGTSETQYF.

The chain combines TRBV14 with TRBJ2-7; a possible D gene is TRBD2 (5 bases). Deletions cut 3 bases from V and 1 base from J, with 7 bases between. Germline V gene data show CDR1 as SGHDN and CDR2 as FVKESK. This CDR3 contains 13 residues. CDR3 DNA sequence: TGTGCCAGCAGCCACGAGGGATCCTACGAGCAGTACTTC. Protein: CASSHEGSYEQYF. Filled out from reference TRBV14 and TRBJ2-7, the complete variable domain reads EAGVTQFPSHSVIEKGQTVTLRCDPISGHDNLYWYRRVMGKEIKFLLHFVKESKQDESGMPNNRFLAERTGGTYSTLKVQPAELEDSGVYFCASSHEGSYEQYFGPGTRLTVT.

This clone was seen more than once but under ten times. This chain links TRBV28 with TRBJ1-1, with TRBD1 matching over 7 bases. The CDR3 runs to 15 residues. Trimming took 7 bases from V and 5 from J; bases not matched to a gene: 13. The germline V gene has CDR1 MDHEN and CDR2 SYDVKM. DNA for the CDR3: TGTGCCAGCACCTGGAGGGGGCGGAGGAAAACTGAAGCTTTCTTT. This sequence encodes CASTWRGRRKTEAFF.

This chain connects TRBV2 to TRBJ2-3, with 11 positions matching TRBD2. This CDR3 is built from 16 residues. V was clipped by 2 bases and J by 5 bases; unmatched bases: 6. The germline V gene encodes CDR1 SNHLY and CDR2 FYNNEI. The CDR3 sequence is CASSEWTSGPGDTQYF. Written as DNA, the CDR3 is TGTGCCAGCAGTGAATGGACTAGCGGGCCAGGAGATACGCAGTATTTT.

The gene calls are TRBV27 and TRBJ2-7; D is unresolved. V lost 0 bases and J lost 3, with 9 bases in between. CDR3 length equals 14 residues. In germline, CDR1 is MNHEY, CDR2 SMNVEV (reference sequence). CDR3 DNA sequence: TGTGCCAGCAGTTTATCCACGGGTGGCTACGAGCAGTACTTC. Protein product: CASSLSTGGYEQYF.

The chain uses TRBV9 and TRBJ2-1; 8 bases are a match to TRBD2. V lost 0 bases to trimming and J lost 3 bases; unmatched junction nucleotides: 8. The CDR3 runs to 17 residues. CDR1 and CDR2 (germline): SGDLS, YYNGEE. The CDR3 loop is CASSVGGAGGLYNEQFF. The CDR3 region has the DNA TGTGCCAGCAGCGTAGGCGGGGCGGGGGGCCTCTACAATGAGCAGTTCTTC.

The chain links TRBV5-5 to TRBJ2-7; TRBD2 is a possible D gene (5 bases). Per germline, CDR1 SGHKS and CDR2 YYEKEE (reference sequence). The CDR3 sequence is 14 residues long. V was clipped by 1 base and J by 6 bases, with 14 bases between them. CDR3 sequence: CASSLNWEHSEQYF. CDR3 nucleotide sequence: TGTGCCAGCAGCTTGAACTGGGAGCACTCCGAGCAGTACTTC. Drawing the rest from reference TRBV5-5 and TRBJ2-7, the complete variable domain is DAGVTQSPTHLIKTRGQQVTLRCSPISGHKSVSWYQQVLGQGPQFIFQYYEKEERGRGNFPDRFSARQFPNYSSELNVNALLLGDSALYLCASSLNWEHSEQYFGPGTRLTVT.

The CDR3 nucleotides read TGCGCCAGCAGCCCAGCAGGGGGATCAGGGGTGGGCACTGAAGCTTTCTTT. This gives the protein CASSPAGGSGVGTEAFF. The chain carries TRBV4-1 and TRBJ1-1; TRBD1 matches 7 bases. This CDR3 contains 17 residues. The germline gives CDR1 MGHRA, CDR2 YSYEKL. V shed 4 bases, J shed 4 bases, and the junction held 15 bases outside the gene matches.

V and J are TRBV11-2 and TRBJ2-2; possible D gene TRBD1, 5 bases. CDR1 is SGHAT and CDR2 is FQNNGV in the germline V gene. V gave up 3 bases and J gave up 8 bases, with 25 bases separating them. The CDR3 is 18 amino acids. The CDR3 sequence: CASSLSPGQKSGSGELFF. The CDR3 coding sequence is TGTGCCAGCAGCTTGAGCCCGGGCCAAAAGTCAGGGTCGGGGGAGCTGTTTTTT.

The V gene is TRBV21-1, the J gene TRBJ1-2. TRBV21-1 is termed a pseudogene. The CDR3 sequence is 16 residues long. As DNA, the CDR3 is TGTGCCAGCAGCAAAGGCGTTTGGGGGGGCAACTATGGCTACACCTTC. It specifies CASSKGVWGGNYGYTF.

The chain links TRBV6-1 to TRBJ2-1; tentative D call: TRBD2 (6 bases). Trimming took 4 bases from V and 6 from J, leaving 22 bases between them. CDR1 is MNHNS and CDR2 is SASEGT in the germline V gene. There are 17 residues in the CDR3. The CDR3 DNA reads TGTGCCAGCAGTGTTCGGCGGGACGGTGGTACTACCAATGAGCAGTTCTTC. It yields the protein CASSVRRDGGTTNEQFF.

The V and J genes are TRBV9 and TRBJ2-7, with TRBD1 identical over 10 bases. The CDR3 is 14 residues long. Per the germline V gene, CDR1 is SGDLS and CDR2 is YYNGEE. J gave up 6 bases and V 3 bases, and 6 bases lay outside the gene matches. The CDR3 loop is CASSAGTGVLEQYF. CDR3 sequence (DNA): TGTGCCAGCAGCGCGGGGACAGGGGTACTCGAGCAGTACTTC.

This sequence joins TRBV5-1 and TRBJ2-1, with 9 bases identical to TRBD1. CDR1 and CDR2 (germline): SGHRS, YFSETQ. The CDR3 sequence is 15 residues long. V dropped 0 bases and J dropped 5; count of bases not matched to a gene: 3. The CDR3: CASSLGQGVNNEQFF. The CDR3 DNA follows: TGCGCCAGCAGCTTGGGACAGGGGGTAAACAATGAGCAGTTCTTC.

This chain uses TRBV5-6 with TRBJ2-7, with 12 bases aligning to TRBD1. Trimming took 0 bases from V and 5 from J; bases not matched to a gene: 6. The CDR3 is made up of 16 amino acids. Germline V gene data show CDR1 as SGHDT and CDR2 as YYEEEE. In DNA, the CDR3 is TGTGCCAGCAGCTTGGCCGGGACAGGGGGCGCGGACGAGCAGTACTTC. As protein: CASSLAGTGGADEQYF.

The chain joins TRBV7-2 to TRBJ2-7; 8 nucleotides match TRBD2. The junction had 4 bases not matched to a gene; V was cut back by 0 bases and J by 3 bases. The CDR3 totals 15 residues. In germline, CDR1 is SGHTA, CDR2 FQGNSA. This CDR3 reads CASSLAPGGDYEQYF. CDR3 DNA: TGTGCCAGCAGCTTAGCGCCGGGAGGGGACTACGAGCAGTACTTC.

The chain couples TRBV28 to TRBJ2-6; TRBD1 agrees at 7 bases. Germline CDR1 reads MDHEN; CDR2 reads SYDVKM. The CDR3 has 16 amino acids. The V and J ends lost 5 bases and 3 bases, in that order; junction bases with no gene match: 7. CDR3 nucleotide sequence: TGTGCCAGCAGTGGAGGACAGGATTTTGGGGCCAACGTCCTGACTTTC. This gives the protein CASSGGQDFGANVLTF.